The 21 T cell receptor beta chains given below trace back to one sample, sequenced in a study of blood T cell repertoires in COVID-19. TCRdb's table, derived via immunoSEQ multiplex PCR, lists solely in-frame clones and lacks some. In the table there are 200,000 to 250,000 clones, about 80% of which are singletons. Sequenced: peripheral blood. The receptor set was obtained from a woman aged 50 to 65 with acute or convalescent COVID-19.

This clone showed up just a few times. This rearrangement joins TRBV11-2 to TRBJ1-6, with D maybe TRBD1 (5 bases). Per the germline V gene, CDR1 is SGHAT and CDR2 is FQNNGV. Trimming left V 0 bases short and J 6 bases short, with 9 bases between. There are 15 residues in the CDR3. Written as DNA, the CDR3 is TGTGCCAGCAGCTTAGAGACAGCCTTTAATTCACCCCTCCACTTT. Translation: CASSLETAFNSPLHF.

The chain uses TRBV29-1 and TRBJ1-4; 8 bases fit TRBD1. The J segment lost 7 bases and the V segment lost 7 bases, leaving 8 bases of the junction unmatched. This CDR3 has 13 amino acids. Germline V CDR1 and CDR2: SQVTM, ANQGSEA. As DNA, the CDR3 is TGCAGCGCCCGGACAGGGCGAGGTGAAAAACTGTTTTTT. Translation gives CSARTGRGEKLFF.

The V gene is TRBV28, the J gene TRBJ2-7; unclear D gene. Germline V gene data show CDR1 as MDHEN and CDR2 as SYDVKM. Trimming removed 3 bases at V and 2 bases at J, with 8 bases between. This CDR3 comprises 13 residues. The CDR3 sequence: CASSFSETYEQYF. The CDR3 DNA reads TGTGCCAGCAGTTTCAGCGAGACCTACGAGCAGTACTTC.

About this clone itself: Distinct nucleotide sequences in the sample also encode this CDR3. The chain is built from TRBV13 and TRBJ1-2, with 7 bases that match TRBD1. J was trimmed by 4 bases and V by 5 bases; bases with no gene match: 7. CDR1 and CDR2 (germline): PRHDT, FYEKMQ (reference sequence). CDR3 size: 14 residues. The CDR3 is CASSAPGQSYGYTF. CDR3 nucleotides: TGTGCCAGCAGCGCCCCGGGACAGAGCTATGGCTACACCTTC.

This clone was seen ten or more times. The gene calls are TRBV6-5 and TRBJ1-1, with D uncertain. The CDR3 is made up of 14 amino acids. V was cut by 4 bases and J by 1 base, with 10 bases left in between. Germline V lookup: CDR1 MNHEY, CDR2 SVGAGI. The chain's CDR3 is CASSSWAGNTEAFF. CDR3 bases: TGTGCCAGCAGTTCTTGGGCTGGGAACACTGAAGCTTTCTTT.

J is TRBJ1-1 and V is TRBV5-4; the D is unclear. This CDR3 contains 15 residues. The germline V and J ends were trimmed by 4 bases and 0 bases, with 13 bases remaining between them. Germline assignment: CDR1 SGHNT and CDR2 YYREEE (reference sequence). The CDR3 region is CASSLAGGVNTEAFF. CDR3 nucleotide sequence: TGTGCCAGCAGCCTGGCGGGTGGAGTGAACACTGAAGCTTTCTTT.

This clone came up a few times. The rearrangement uses TRBV25-1 and TRBJ2-7; 9 nucleotides align to TRBD1. The CDR3 has 15 residues. V was clipped by 4 bases and J by 3 bases; unmatched bases: 7. Per the germline V gene, CDR1 is MGHDK and CDR2 is SYGVNS. CDR3 DNA: TGTGCCAGCAGTGGAGGGACAGGGCCCCTCTACGAGCAGTACTTC. Translation: CASSGGTGPLYEQYF.

The chain recombines TRBV3-1 (or the pseudogene TRBV3-2) with TRBJ2-5, with D perhaps TRBD1 (7 bases). CDR1 and CDR2 (germline): LGHDT, YNNKEL (reference sequence). Trimming took 2 bases from V and 7 from J, leaving 14 bases between them. This CDR3 is 14 amino acids long. The CDR3 loop reads CASSQLEGAVTQYF. DNA of the CDR3: TGTGCCAGCAGCCAATTGGAGGGGGCGGTGACCCAGTACTTC.

The chain has TRBV14 and TRBJ1-4, with 7 bases that match TRBD1. Germline V gives CDR1 SGHDN, CDR2 FVKESK. J was trimmed by 10 bases and V by 1 base; bases with no gene match: 6. The CDR3 totals 14 residues. The CDR3 loop is CASSQVGTGAKLFF. The CDR3 region has the DNA TGTGCCAGCAGCCAAGTCGGAACAGGGGCAAAACTGTTTTTT.

This chain uses TRBV4-1 with TRBJ2-3; 14 bases map to TRBD2. J was trimmed by 2 bases and V by 2 bases; bases with no gene match: 3. The CDR3 spans 17 residues. CDR1 MGHRA and CDR2 YSYEKL come from the germline V gene. CDR3 region: CASSQRGLAGDTDTQYF. The CDR3 DNA sequence: TGCGCCAGCAGCCAACGGGGACTAGCGGGGGACACAGATACGCAGTATTTT.

The chain uses TRBV21-1 and TRBJ2-3; the table's D call of TRBD2 was not tested on the DNA. TRBV21-1 is classified as a pseudogene. This CDR3 region has 15 residues. CDR3 DNA: TGTGCCAGCAGCAAAGCGCGAGCGGGAGGACGTACGCAGTATTTT. It codes for CASSKARAGGRTQYF.

The rearrangement joins TRBV2 to TRBJ2-5, with 15 bases matching TRBD2. V was pared by 6 bases and J by 5 bases, with 10 bases of the junction left unmatched. This CDR3 is built from 17 residues. Germline V gives CDR1 SNHLY, CDR2 FYNNEI. CDR3 amino acids: CASSNAGLAGGRETQYF. CDR3 coding DNA: TGTGCCAGCAGCAACGCGGGACTAGCGGGAGGAAGGGAGACCCAGTACTTC.

The genes are TRBV29-1 and TRBJ1-2; perhaps TRBD1 as D (5 bases). The CDR3 runs 13 residues. The germline V gene encodes CDR1 SQVTM and CDR2 ANQGSEA. V was pared by 7 bases and J by 7 bases, with 19 bases between. CDR3 in amino acids: CSALPAGGVGYTF. Here the CDR3 DNA reads TGCAGCGCACTACCTGCCGGGGGGGTTGGCTACACCTTC.

This clone occurred a few times. The CDR3 bases are TGTGCCAGCAGTTTACCCGGGACAGGGGTAGGAGGCTACACCTTC. This codes for CASSLPGTGVGGYTF. The chain has TRBV28 and TRBJ1-2; 10 bases align to TRBD1. The length of the CDR3 is 15 residues. In germline, CDR1 is MDHEN, CDR2 SYDVKM. The V gene end was trimmed by 2 bases and the J gene end by 8 bases; junction bases not matched to a gene: 8.

The genes are TRBV4-3 and TRBJ2-3; TRBD1 aligns across 8 bases. In germline, CDR1 is LGHNA, CDR2 YSLEER. V shed 4 bases and J 11 bases; nucleotides not matched to a gene: 5. The CDR3 extends over 12 amino acids. CDR3 DNA: TGCGCCAGCAGCCTTGACAGGGGAAGGCAGTATTTT. Amino acid sequence: CASSLDRGRQYF.

The genes are TRBV6-2 or TRBV6-3 and TRBJ2-3; D may be TRBD2 (5 bases). The germline V gene has CDR1 MNHEY and CDR2 SVGEGT. This CDR3 is built from 13 residues. Trimming removed 1 base at V and 4 bases at J, with 6 bases between. The CDR3 DNA reads as TGTGCCAGCAGTTACTTCGGGGCAGATACGCAGTATTTT. Protein sequence: CASSYFGADTQYF.

The sample holds one count of this clone. The chain carries TRBV6-1 and TRBJ2-2, with D perhaps TRBD1 (5 bases). Trimming took 2 bases from V and 3 from J, leaving 10 bases between them. The germline gives CDR1 MNHNS, CDR2 SASEGT. The CDR3 is 15 amino acids. As DNA, the CDR3 is TGTGCCAGCAGTGAACAGGGCAGTTACACCGGGGAGCTGTTTTTT. This sequence encodes CASSEQGSYTGELFF.

V and J are TRBV6-5 and TRBJ1-1; D remains ambiguous. Germline V gene lookup returns CDR1 MNHEY and CDR2 SVGAGI. V was trimmed by 7 bases and J by 6 bases, leaving 15 bases between them. This CDR3 spans 13 amino acids. The CDR3 bases are TGTGCCAGCACCCCCGGAGGGCGGGCTGAAGCTTTCTTT. Translation gives CASTPGGRAEAFF.

In DNA, the CDR3 is TGTGCCAGTAGTGGGGCAGGGCCCACTGAAGCTTTCTTT. Amino acid sequence: CASSGAGPTEAFF. The chain uses TRBV19 and TRBJ1-1; D might be TRBD1 (5 bases). CDR3 size: 13 residues. The V gene's germline CDR1 is LNHDA and CDR2 SQIVND (reference sequence). Trimming left V 5 bases short and J 4 bases short, with 11 bases between.

The table lists this clone with a few counts. J is TRBJ1-4 and V is TRBV28; TRBD1 might be the D (6 bases). There are 14 residues in the CDR3. Germline V gene lookup returns CDR1 MDHEN and CDR2 SYDVKM. V shed 5 bases and J shed 0 bases, with 7 bases lying between them. Here the CDR3 reads CASSRQATNEKLFF. CDR3 nucleotides: TGTGCCAGCAGTCGACAGGCAACTAATGAAAAACTGTTTTTT.

This clone was counted between two and nine times. The chain recombines TRBV12-3 or TRBV12-4 with TRBJ1-1; a possible D gene is TRBD1 (5 bases). The CDR3 runs 13 residues. V lost 8 bases and J 1 base, leaving 11 bases between the germline ends. The CDR3 loop reads CASSRVRNTEAFF. The CDR3 coding sequence is TGTGCCAGCTCCAGGGTTAGGAACACTGAAGCTTTCTTT.